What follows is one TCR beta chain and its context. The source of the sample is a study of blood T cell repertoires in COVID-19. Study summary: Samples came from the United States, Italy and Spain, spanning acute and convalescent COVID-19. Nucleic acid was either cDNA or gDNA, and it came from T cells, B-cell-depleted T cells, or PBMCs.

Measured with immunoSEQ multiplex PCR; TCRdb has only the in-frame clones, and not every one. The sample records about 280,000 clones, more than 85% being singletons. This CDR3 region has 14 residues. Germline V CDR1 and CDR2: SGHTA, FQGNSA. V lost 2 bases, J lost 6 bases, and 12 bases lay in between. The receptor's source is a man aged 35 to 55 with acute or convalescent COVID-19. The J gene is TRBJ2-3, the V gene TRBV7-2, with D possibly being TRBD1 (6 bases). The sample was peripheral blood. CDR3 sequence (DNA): TGTGCCAGCAGCTTAACCCGGGACAAGGATACGCAGTATTTT. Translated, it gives CASSLTRDKDTQYF. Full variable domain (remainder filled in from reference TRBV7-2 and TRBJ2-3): GAGVSQSPSNKVTEKGKDVELRCDPISGHTALYWYRQSLGQGLEFLIYFQGNSAPDKSGLPSDRFSAERTGGSVSTLTIQRTQQEDSAVYLCASSLTRDKDTQYFGPGTRLTVL.